The T cell receptor beta chain under discussion was sequenced for a study of cytomegalovirus exposure and HLA in healthy donors. With respect to this clone: Its antigen is still unknown.

This CDR3 contains 18 residues. The trim removed 2 bases at V and 0 bases at J, leaving 10 bases unmatched. Germline V lookup: CDR1 MNHNS, CDR2 SASEGT. TCRdb's table, derived via immunoSEQ multiplex PCR, lists solely in-frame clones and lacks some. The sample has tens of thousands of clones; over 85% are singletons. General study results and limits: A subsequent analysis found that TCR clusters from the first cohort also tended to co-occur in the 90 to 150 validation repertoires, with about 94% of cluster scores above 0. The study designated fewer than 200 TCR beta chains cytomegalovirus-associated. Confirmation was obtained in vitro that a few CMV-associated chains are specific for CMV antigens.

The TCR originated in a woman aged 18-29 years in good health and CMV-seropositive. The chain has TRBV6-1 and TRBJ2-5; 9 positions agree with TRBD2. The sequenced material came from PBMCs. CDR3 region: CASSEFGWSSGDQETQYF. The DNA for the CDR3 is TGTGCCAGCAGTGAATTCGGGTGGTCTAGCGGGGACCAAGAGACCCAGTACTTC.